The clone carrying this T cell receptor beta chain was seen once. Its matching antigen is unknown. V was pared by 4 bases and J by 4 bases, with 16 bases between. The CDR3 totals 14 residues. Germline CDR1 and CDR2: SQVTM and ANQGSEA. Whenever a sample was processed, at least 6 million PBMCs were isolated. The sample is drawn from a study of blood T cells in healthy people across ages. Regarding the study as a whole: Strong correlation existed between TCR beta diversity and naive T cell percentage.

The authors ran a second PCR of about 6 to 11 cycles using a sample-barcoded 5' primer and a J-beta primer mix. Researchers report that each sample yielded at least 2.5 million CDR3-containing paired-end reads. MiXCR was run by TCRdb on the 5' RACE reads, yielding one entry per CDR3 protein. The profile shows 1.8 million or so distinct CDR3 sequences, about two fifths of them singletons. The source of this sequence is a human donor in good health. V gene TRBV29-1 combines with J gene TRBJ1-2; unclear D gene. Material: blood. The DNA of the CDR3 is TGCAGCGTTGCAAAGGTTATGACGGCCTATGGCTACACCTTC. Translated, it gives CSVAKVMTAYGYTF.